Below, 13 T cell receptor beta chains from the same sample are listed, as sequenced in a study of blood T cell repertoires in COVID-19 (dated by TCRdb to 2019 to 2021). Libraries came from the immunoSEQ multiplex PCR assay. TCRdb stores this immuneACCESS table with in-frame sequences only. Part of the clones is absent; in the studies checked, under half of the shortfall reflects unresolved V genes, and no reason is known for the rest. In all, the sample holds approximately 250,000 clones, and around 80% of those were seen once. Around 1.5% of the sample lies in the top ten. Material: peripheral blood. These receptors all stem from a woman aged 40 to 55 who had recovered from COVID-19.

This clone was seen just once. The genes are TRBV9 and TRBJ1-1; TRBD1 matches 7 bases. V trimming: 3 bases; J trimming: 5 bases; junction bases outside the gene matches: 4. The CDR3 runs to 13 residues. Germline V gene sequence: CDR1 SGDLS, CDR2 YYNGEE. CDR3 protein: CASSDTGETEAFF. The CDR3 region has the DNA TGTGCCAGCAGCGATACAGGGGAAACTGAAGCTTTCTTT.

This rearrangement joins TRBV7-8 to TRBJ2-3; D not resolved. Trimming took 4 bases from V and 0 from J, leaving 11 bases between them. The germline CDR1 and CDR2 sequences are SGHVS and FQNEAQ. There are 15 residues in the CDR3. The CDR3 sequence: CASSSVDTSTDTQYF. In nucleotides, the CDR3 is TGTGCCAGCAGCTCCGTAGATACTAGCACAGATACGCAGTATTTT.

This chain uses TRBV2 with TRBJ1-3; D is uncertain. With 5 bases removed from V and 0 bases from J, the gap between germline ends came to 14 bases. The germline gives CDR1 SNHLY, CDR2 FYNNEI. This CDR3 has 16 amino acids. CDR3 nucleotides: TGTGCCAGCAGTACCCCCCTCGGGAGCTCTGGAAACACCATATATTTT. Its protein is CASSTPLGSSGNTIYF.

The chain employs TRBV7-9 and TRBJ2-7, with a possible D match to TRBD2 (6 bases). CDR1 and CDR2 (germline): SEHNR, FQNEAQ (reference sequence). V lost 5 bases and J lost 3, with 23 bases in between. This CDR3 has 17 residues. CDR3 residues: CASSRPGGSVGGYEQYF. DNA of the CDR3: TGTGCCAGCAGCCGACCCGGGGGTAGCGTAGGAGGCTACGAGCAGTACTTC.

The chain is built from TRBV5-1 and TRBJ1-6; possibly TRBD1 for D (5 bases). This CDR3 comprises 13 residues. Germline V gene sequence: CDR1 SGHRS, CDR2 YFSETQ. V was trimmed by 0 bases and J by 10 bases, leaving 8 bases between them. The CDR3 is CASSLAGMSPLHF. DNA for the CDR3: TGCGCCAGCAGCTTGGCAGGGATGTCACCCCTCCACTTT.

This chain joins TRBV25-1 and TRBJ1-6; D is unresolved. Germline V gene sequence: CDR1 MGHDK, CDR2 SYGVNS. V was pared by 3 bases and J by 7 bases, with 16 bases between. This CDR3 is built from 16 residues. For the CDR3, the DNA is TGTGCCAGCAGTGATACCAGCGGTTTTTCGAATTCACCCCTCCACTTT. The encoded protein is CASSDTSGFSNSPLHF. Together with reference TRBV25-1 and TRBJ1-6, the CDR3 gives the full variable domain: EADIYQTPRYLVIGTGKKITLECSQTMGHDKMYWYQQDPGMELHLIHYSYGVNSTEKGDLSSESTVSRIRTEHFPLTLESARPSHTSQYLCASSDTSGFSNSPLHFGNGTRLTVT.

V and J are TRBV5-1 and TRBJ1-1; 10 positions match TRBD1. Germline CDR1 reads SGHRS; CDR2 reads YFSETQ. Trimming cost V 4 bases and J 4 bases; bases outside gene matches: 10. The CDR3 has 16 amino acids. The DNA for the CDR3 is TGCGCCAGCAGCGAAGGCGGGACAGGGGCGTCCACTGAAGCTTTCTTT. Amino acids: CASSEGGTGASTEAFF.

V gene TRBV19 combines with J gene TRBJ2-1; 14 bases align to TRBD2. The CDR3 is 17 amino acids. Germline CDR1 reads LNHDA; CDR2 reads SQIVND (reference sequence). Germline trimming cut 3 bases from V and 9 bases from J; bases unmatched to any gene: 10. The CDR3 reads CASSIPTTSGGAGEQFF. CDR3 sequence (DNA): TGTGCCAGTAGTATTCCCACGACTAGCGGGGGGGCCGGTGAGCAGTTCTTC.

The gene calls are TRBV6-2 or TRBV6-3 and TRBJ1-5, with TRBD1 matching 8 bases. This CDR3 has 16 amino acids. V was pared by 6 bases and J by 2 bases, with 9 bases of the junction left unmatched. CDR1 and CDR2 from the germline V gene are MNHEY and SVGEGT. CDR3 loop: CASSDRGGRRNQPQHF. For the CDR3, the DNA is TGTGCCAGCAGCGACAGGGGAGGACGGCGCAATCAGCCCCAGCATTTT.

The chain is built from TRBV7-2 and TRBJ2-5; 8 positions agree with TRBD1. V trimming: 4 bases; J trimming: 3 bases; junction bases outside the gene matches: 13. Germline V gives CDR1 SGHTA, CDR2 FQGNSA. The CDR3 loop spans 17 amino acids. This chain's CDR3 is CASSSPLDWTGKETQYF. CDR3 sequence (DNA): TGTGCCAGCAGCTCACCTCTGGATTGGACAGGGAAAGAGACCCAGTACTTC.

The chain joins TRBV7-9 to TRBJ1-1; no firm D call. Germline V gene lookup returns CDR1 SEHNR and CDR2 FQNEAQ (reference sequence). This CDR3 has 13 amino acids. V lost 4 bases and J lost 1, with 7 bases in between. DNA for the CDR3: TGTGCCAGCAGCTCTCACAGGAACACTGAAGCTTTCTTT. This gives the protein CASSSHRNTEAFF.

The table lists this clone with a count of one. The CDR3 DNA reads as TGTGCCAGCAGCTTAGCTGGCAGTTACTATGGCTACACCTTC. Residues: CASSLAGSYYGYTF. This sequence joins TRBV7-2 and TRBJ1-2; D not resolved. This CDR3 has 14 amino acids. V lost 0 bases to trimming and J lost 3 bases, with 8 bases between them. Germline V gene lookup returns CDR1 SGHTA and CDR2 FQGNSA.

This clone was picked up one time. The chain has TRBV9 and TRBJ2-4, with D maybe TRBD2 (6 bases). Trimming took off 0 bases at V and 1 base at J, with 11 bases between the two ends. The germline CDR1 and CDR2 sequences are SGDLS and YYNGEE. The CDR3 is made up of 16 amino acids. CDR3 coding DNA: TGTGCCAGCAGCGTAGGAGTGGGGGGTGCCAAAAACATTCAGTACTTC. Amino acid sequence: CASSVGVGGAKNIQYF.